This TCR beta chain was recovered during a study of blood T cell repertoires in COVID-19. Turning to the study itself: Whether acute or convalescent, the COVID-19 samples came from the United States, Italy and Spain. Sources were T cells, B-cell-depleted T cells, or PBMCs; the material itself was cDNA or gDNA.

Profiled with immunoSEQ multiplex PCR; TCRdb holds only in-frame clones, not every one. The data hold some 400,000 clones, with about 90% observed a single time. V was shortened by 3 bases and J by 5 bases, with 11 bases between the two germline ends. There are 14 residues in the CDR3. CDR1 KGHSH and CDR2 LQKENI come from the germline V gene. Recruitment covered under 25 US areas and drew participants whose ages spanned roughly 18 to 89 years. Two consecutive negative NP/OP PCR tests, clearance, or resolved symptoms defined Cohort 3 recovery. This receptor was taken from a young man who had recovered from COVID-19. Sample: PBMCs or T cells enriched from blood (not recorded which). The rearrangement links TRBV18 to TRBJ1-5, with D perhaps matching TRBD1 (5 bases). CDR3 protein: CASSPRQGYQPQHF. CDR3 nucleotide sequence: TGTGCCAGCTCACCTAGGCAGGGTTATCAGCCCCAGCATTTT.